The entry below describes one TCR beta chain. Its antigen is still unknown. Base qualities were left out, and no much larger clone turns up one base away. In the germline V gene, CDR1 corresponds to SGHVS and CDR2 to FQNEAQ. The cysteine opens and the phenylalanine closes a CDR3 of 16 amino acids. Of all the DNA, just the CDR3 is kept, 48 bases in frame from base 1. V has 0 bases trimmed and J has 4 bases trimmed; junction bases matching no gene number 4. The CDR3 regions of human TCRbeta chains were analyzed by immunosequencing. The study's own analysis went as follows. TCRs in the repertoires were matched against a reference library of SARS-CoV-2-specific TCRs that had been generated with the MIRA antigen-specificity platform. Breadth meant the fraction of unique TCRs that were SARS-CoV-2-associated, whereas depth meant the fraction of total T cells that were SARS-CoV-2-associated. Each spike-specific TCR was assigned to its reactive spike region and to a CD4 or CD8 class using the MIRA data. Log10-transformed breadth and depth values were compared by one-way ANOVA with Sidak's multiple comparisons tests. TCRdb re-hosts the immuneACCESS table, in-frame sequences only. Its copies lack some clones; in the studies checked, an unresolved V gene accounts for under half of them, and the cause for the rest is not known. That table furnishes V, J and clone size, whereas the DNA furnished D and trimming. The sample includes roughly 260,000 clones, with approximately 95% observed a single time. The ten top clones hold around 0.6% of the sample.

The data were taken from a study of T cell responses to AZD1222 COVID-19 vaccine (dated by TCRdb to the early 2020s). For the study in its entirety: AZD1222 recipients with second doses at about 4 weeks or about 12 weeks were pooled, because spike-specific TCR depth and breadth did not differ between schedules. A total of over 230 trial participants underwent TCR sequencing, of whom 207 received two doses of AZD1222 and roughly 25 received two doses of the MenACWY control vaccine. Trial participants were enrolled into age subgroups of 18-55, 56-69 and 70-plus years, which contained about 160, 30 and 59 TCR-sequenced participants, respectively.

Overall results and qualifications from the work: No day 14 peak-response samples were available, so repertoires were characterized only after the peak T cell response. In the small 56-69-year group, the increase in depth fell short of significance, most likely because of low power. CD4 TCRs associated with the vaccine covered the entire spike protein, and the dominant responses were in regions 160-218 and 743-854. Participants were mostly white British and included more females than males, and it was suggested by the authors that clonal diversity may have been underestimated. Conclusions about previously exposed vaccinees are limited because only five to seven AZD1222 recipients were SARS-CoV-2 seropositive at baseline. After two AZD1222 doses, spike-specific TCR breadth and depth were significantly higher than at day 0 and than in MenACWY recipients. Epitopes outside the regions mutated in the B.1.351 and B.1.1.7 variants were reportedly recognized by nearly half of the unique spike-specific TCRs.

The time point label, as the study defines it: baseline before first vaccination. Samples from vaccinated people were obtained from the UK trials COV001 and COV002, which included a single-blind randomized controlled phase 2/3 trial of AZD1222 (ChAdOx1 nCoV-19) in healthy adults. For TCRbeta chain sequencing, PBMC samples from trial participants were taken at day 0 and at day 28 after the second dose. The sample in question was peripheral blood, obtained on day 0 of AZD1222 vaccination. The chain is assembled from TRBV7-8 and TRBJ1-5, with TRBD1 matching 9 junction bases. This clonotype originated in an adult in good health. Here the CDR3 is given as CASSLARDRVNQPQHF. In nucleotide form, the sequence is TGTGCCAGCAGCTTAGCCCGGGACAGGGTTAATCAGCCCCAGCATTTT.